This entry features one TCR beta chain sequence. The target antigen is unknown. Data came from immunoSEQ multiplex PCR; TCRdb stores just in-frame clones and leaves some out. The data hold over 100,000 clones, with roughly 96% observed a single time. Germline trimming cut 6 bases from V and 5 bases from J; bases unmatched to any gene: 10. The CDR3 totals 15 residues. CDR1 and CDR2 (germline): WSHSY, SAAADI. This entry belongs to a study of T cells in pancreatic ductal adenocarcinoma. Study-wide results and limits: Tumor samples had fewer productive templates and approximately 7.9-fold fewer unique clonotypes than blood.

No neoadjuvant therapy was given to the selected pancreatic ductal adenocarcinoma patients before their surgery. The sequence was obtained from a human donor with pancreatic ductal adenocarcinoma. The chain links TRBV10-2 to TRBJ2-7; 10 nucleotides line up with TRBD2. The sequencing sample was made of PBMCs. The CDR3 region is CASRLAGGSSNEQYF. The CDR3 nucleotides read TGCGCCAGCAGATTAGCGGGAGGCAGTTCCAACGAGCAGTACTTC.